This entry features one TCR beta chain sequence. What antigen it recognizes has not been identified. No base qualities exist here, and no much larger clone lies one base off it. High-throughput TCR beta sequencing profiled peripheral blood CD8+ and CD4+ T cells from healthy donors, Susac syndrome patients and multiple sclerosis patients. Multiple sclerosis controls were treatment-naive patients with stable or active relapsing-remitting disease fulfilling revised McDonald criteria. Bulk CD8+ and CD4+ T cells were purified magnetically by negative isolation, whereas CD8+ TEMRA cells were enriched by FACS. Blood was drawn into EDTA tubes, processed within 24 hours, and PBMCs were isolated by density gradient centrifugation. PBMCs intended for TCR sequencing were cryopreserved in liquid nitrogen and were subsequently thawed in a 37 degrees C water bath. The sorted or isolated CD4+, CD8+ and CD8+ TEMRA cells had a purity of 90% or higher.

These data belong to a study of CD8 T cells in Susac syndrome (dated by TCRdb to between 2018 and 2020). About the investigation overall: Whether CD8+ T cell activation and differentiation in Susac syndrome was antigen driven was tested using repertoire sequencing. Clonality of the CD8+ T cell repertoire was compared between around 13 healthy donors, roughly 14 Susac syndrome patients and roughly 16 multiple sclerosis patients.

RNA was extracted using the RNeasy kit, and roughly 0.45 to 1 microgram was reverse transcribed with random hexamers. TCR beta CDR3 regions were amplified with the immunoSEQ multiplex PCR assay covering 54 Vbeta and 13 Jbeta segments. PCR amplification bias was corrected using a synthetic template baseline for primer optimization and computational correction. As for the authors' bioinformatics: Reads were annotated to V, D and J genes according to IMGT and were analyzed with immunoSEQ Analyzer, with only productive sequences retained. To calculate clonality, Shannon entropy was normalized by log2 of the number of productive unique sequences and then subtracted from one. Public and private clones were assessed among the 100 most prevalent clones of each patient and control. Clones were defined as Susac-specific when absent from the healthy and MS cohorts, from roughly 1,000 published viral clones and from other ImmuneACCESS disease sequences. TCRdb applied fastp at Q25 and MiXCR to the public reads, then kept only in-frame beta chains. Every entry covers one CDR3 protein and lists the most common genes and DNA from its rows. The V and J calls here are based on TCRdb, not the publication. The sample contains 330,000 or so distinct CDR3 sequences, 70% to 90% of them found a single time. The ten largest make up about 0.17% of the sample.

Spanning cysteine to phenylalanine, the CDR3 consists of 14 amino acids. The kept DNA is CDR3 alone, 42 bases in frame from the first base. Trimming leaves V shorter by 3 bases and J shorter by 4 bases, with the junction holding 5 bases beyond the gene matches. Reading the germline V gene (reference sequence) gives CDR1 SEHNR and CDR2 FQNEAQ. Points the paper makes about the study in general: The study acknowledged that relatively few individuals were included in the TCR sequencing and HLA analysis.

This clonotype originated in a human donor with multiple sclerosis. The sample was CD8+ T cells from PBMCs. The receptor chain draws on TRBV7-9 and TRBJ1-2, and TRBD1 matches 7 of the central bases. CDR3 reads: CASSFGQASYGYTF. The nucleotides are TGTGCCAGCAGCTTCGGACAGGCGAGCTATGGCTACACCTTC.